This is a list of T cell receptor beta chains from one sample in a study of cytomegalovirus exposure and HLA in healthy donors. Assay used: immunoSEQ multiplex PCR; TCRdb lists only in-frame clones, some missing. The sample holds under 150,000 clones, 50% to 75% seen once. Sequences were obtained from PBMCs. These receptors originate from a woman aged 40-49 years in good health and CMV-seronegative. The CDR3 runs from the conserved cysteine through the conserved F or W. Each record gives: J gene, V gene, D gene, clone size, CDR3 DNA, CDR3 protein. D genes are given only for firm matches. Size tells how often a clone was seen (once, few, many) or the class of an expanded clone, and some rows leave it out.

TRBJ2-7	TRBV5-1	.	once	TGCGCCAGCAGCTTAGTGACAGGCTCCTACGAGCAGTACTTC	CASSLVTGSYEQYF
TRBJ1-2	TRBV2	.	.	TGTGCCAGCCAACCTACGACTAGTGGATCCACGGGCTACACCTTC	CASQPTTSGSTGYTF
TRBJ2-1	TRBV2	TRBD2	few	TGTGCCAGCAGTGGGAAGCGGGGTACCTACAATGAGCAGTTCTTC	CASSGKRGTYNEQFF
TRBJ1-2	TRBV28	.	.	TGTGCCAGCAGTTTGGGGGGGCTGGACTATGGCTACACCTTC	CASSLGGLDYGYTF
TRBJ1-1	TRBV5-1	.	.	TGCGCCAGCAGCCCTCCCAGGGAGGGGAGGCCTATGAACACTGAAGCTTTCTTT	CASSPPREGRPMNTEAFF
TRBJ2-3	TRBV9	.	few	TGTGCCAGCAGCTTCGGGGGCACAGATACGCAGTATTTT	CASSFGGTDTQYF
TRBJ1-2	TRBV6-5	.	once	TGTGCCAGCAGTACCCAACAGGGAAACTATGGCTACACCTTC	CASSTQQGNYGYTF
TRBJ2-5	TRBV7-7	TRBD2	once	TGTGCCAGCAGCACGGGACTAGCGGGGCTGGAGACCCAGTACTTC	CASSTGLAGLETQYF
TRBJ2-5	TRBV7-8	TRBD2	.	TGTGCCAGCAGCTCGAGGATGAGGACTAGCGGGGAGACCCAGTACTTC	CASSSRMRTSGETQYF
TRBJ1-1	TRBV19	TRBD1	few	TGTGCCAGTTTGGACAGGGTTACGACTGAAGCTTTCTTT	CASLDRVTTEAFF
TRBJ1-4	TRBV14	TRBD1	.	TGTGCCAGCAGCAAGACAGGGTCACGTGAAAAACTGTTTTTT	CASSKTGSREKLFF
TRBJ2-7	TRBV6-5	.	.	TGTGCCAGCACGAGAAATGGCCCGGGCTCCTACGAGCAGTACTTC	CASTRNGPGSYEQYF
TRBJ2-2	TRBV7-2	TRBD2	.	TGTGCCAGCGAGCGGGGGGGGAGCACCGGGGAGCTGTTTTTT	CASERGGSTGELFF
TRBJ2-2	TRBV9	TRBD2	.	TGTGCCAGCAGCGTAAGGGGTAGCGGGCCCCACACCGGGGAGCTGTTTTTT	CASSVRGSGPHTGELFF
TRBJ2-5	TRBV28	.	.	TGTGCCAGTGGGGGCCCGGGGGAGACCCAGTACTTC	CASGGPGETQYF
TRBJ2-1	TRBV4-1	TRBD2	.	TGCGCCAGCAGCCAGGGGACTAGCGGGGGTCCGAGCTCCTACAATGAGCAGTTCTTC	CASSQGTSGGPSSYNEQFF
TRBJ1-5	TRBV28	.	.	TGTGCCAGCAGTGCCCGACAGGACAATCAGCCCCAGCATTTT	CASSARQDNQPQHF
TRBJ2-1	TRBV5-8	.	.	TGTGCCAGCAGCTTGTCCATCAATGAGCAGTTCTTC	CASSLSINEQFF
TRBJ2-3	TRBV19	TRBD1	.	TGTGCCAGTTCACAGACAGGGGGCCAGGATACGCAGTATTTT	CASSQTGGQDTQYF
TRBJ2-5	TRBV6-1	.	.	TGTGCCAGCAGTGAAATCCGGCTAGACCGGGAGACCCAGTACTTC	CASSEIRLDRETQYF
TRBJ1-2	TRBV7-3	TRBD1	.	TGTGCCAGCAGCGCCCCCGTCGGGACAGGCCCTACGGCTGGCTACACCTTC	CASSAPVGTGPTAGYTF
TRBJ2-7	TRBV19	.	many	TGTGCCAGTAGTATAGGCATAGGGGGCTACGAGCAGTACTTC	CASSIGIGGYEQYF
TRBJ1-1	TRBV6-5	.	few	TGTGCCAGCAGAACAGGGCGGAACACTGAAGCTTTCTTT	CASRTGRNTEAFF
TRBJ1-1	TRBV9	.	.	TGTGCCAGCAGCGTGGGGGGGACTGAAGCTTTCTTT	CASSVGGTEAFF
TRBJ1-2	TRBV29-1	.	.	TGCAGCGTCGTCCGGGGACTCGGGTATGGCTACACCTTC	CSVVRGLGYGYTF
TRBJ1-6	TRBV7-6	.	.	TGTGCCAGCAGCTTAGAACAGCTTTCACCCCTCCACTTT	CASSLEQLSPLHF
TRBJ1-4	TRBV5-1	TRBD1	.	TGCGCCAGCAGCTTCGACGCTGGAGACAGGGGTGCTGATAATGAAAAACTGTTTTTT	CASSFDAGDRGADNEKLFF
TRBJ2-6	TRBV7-2	.	few	TGTGCCAGCAGCTCACAGGGTATTGGGGCCAACGTCCTGACTTTC	CASSSQGIGANVLTF
TRBJ2-5	TRBV7-9	.	.	TGTGCCAGCAGCTTAGCTCGGGTAGGCTCCCAAGAGACCCAGTACTTC	CASSLARVGSQETQYF
TRBJ2-7	TRBV5-1	TRBD2	.	TGCGCCAGCAGCTTGGACGGGGGTGTAGCGGGGGGGCTTAAGCAGTACTTC	CASSLDGGVAGGLKQYF
TRBJ2-7	TRBV30	.	.	TGTGCCTGGAGTCAACAGGAGATCTCCTACGAGCAGTACTTC	CAWSQQEISYEQYF
TRBJ2-4	TRBV6-1	.	few	TGTGCCAGCTCCCGGGACAACCTACAGGGCATTCAGTACTTC	CASSRDNLQGIQYF
TRBJ1-1	TRBV5-1	.	.	TGCGCCAGCAGCGAGGCCCTGGCGGGGACCACTGAAGCTTTCTTT	CASSEALAGTTEAFF
TRBJ2-2	TRBV6-4	.	.	TGTGCCAGCAGCGCACTGTCGAACACCGGGGAGCTGTTTTTT	CASSALSNTGELFF
TRBJ1-6	TRBV10-3	TRBD1	.	TGTGCCATCAGGTCCGGACAGGGTGATAATTCACCCCTCCACTTT	CAIRSGQGDNSPLHF
TRBJ1-4	TRBV19	.	few	TGTGCCAGTAGTATCGTCAGGGGTAATGAAAAACTGTTTTTT	CASSIVRGNEKLFF
TRBJ1-6	TRBV19	TRBD1	few	TGTGCCAGTAGTGTGAAGACAGGGTCCTCACCCCTCCACTTT	CASSVKTGSSPLHF
TRBJ2-7	TRBV11-2	TRBD1	.	TGTGCCAGCAGCTCGGACAGGTGGTACGAGCAGTACTTC	CASSSDRWYEQYF
TRBJ1-2	TRBV13	.	.	TGTGCCAGCAGCTTAGGGAAGACAGTTAACTATGGCTACACCTTC	CASSLGKTVNYGYTF
TRBJ1-4	TRBV5-6	TRBD1	.	TGTGCCAGCAGCTCCCGACCGGGACAGGGCGATGAAAAACTGTTTTTT	CASSSRPGQGDEKLFF
TRBJ2-3	TRBV7-2	TRBD2	few	TGTGCCAGCACGATAGCGGGGGGGCCCCCAGATACGCAGTATTTT	CASTIAGGPPDTQYF
TRBJ1-1	TRBV9	.	.	TGTGCCAGCAGCGTAGCCGGAGGACCCGGACTCCCGAGCACTGAAGCTTTCTTT	CASSVAGGPGLPSTEAFF
TRBJ2-1	TRBV18	TRBD2	once	TGTGCCAGCTCACTTAGCGGGGGGGCCATTGAGCAGTTCTTC	CASSLSGGAIEQFF
TRBJ1-2	TRBV5-4	.	.	TGTGCCAGCAGCGCGGGCGGGGACGGCGTCGGGGGCTACACCTTC	CASSAGGDGVGGYTF
TRBJ2-1	TRBV19	.	few	TGTGCCAGTAGGCTCGGACAGAACAATGAGCAGTTCTTC	CASRLGQNNEQFF
TRBJ1-2	TRBV27	TRBD1	.	TGTGCCAGCAGTTTAATTGGAGGGGGCGTCGGCTATGGCTACACCTTC	CASSLIGGGVGYGYTF
TRBJ1-2	TRBV7-8	.	.	TGTGCCAGCAGCTTAGGAGGCACCTTCTATGGCTACACCTTC	CASSLGGTFYGYTF
TRBJ1-4	TRBV30	TRBD1	.	TGTGCCTGGAGTGTACGGATGGGCCAGGGGGATAATGAAAAACTGTTTTTT	CAWSVRMGQGDNEKLFF
TRBJ2-1	TRBV6-5	TRBD2	.	TGTGCCAGCAGCCCAACTAGCGGGGGATTCAATGAGCAGTTCTTC	CASSPTSGGFNEQFF
TRBJ1-1	TRBV27	TRBD1	.	TGTGCCAGCATCGACAGGGGGAACACTGAAGCTTTCTTT	CASIDRGNTEAFF
TRBJ1-1	TRBV29-1	TRBD1	.	TGCAGCATCCCGAGTGTGACAGGGACCTCGGGCACTGAAGCTTTCTTT	CSIPSVTGTSGTEAFF
TRBJ1-1	TRBV18	TRBD1	.	TGTGCCAGCACAGCAGGCGTGGACAGGGGGCGAGAAGCTTTCTTT	CASTAGVDRGREAFF
TRBJ2-5	TRBV7-6	TRBD1	.	TGTGCCAGCAGCGAAAGACAGGGGGCTTGGGAGACTCAGTACTTC	CASSERQGAWETQYF
TRBJ1-6	TRBV10-3	TRBD1	.	TGTGCCATCAGTGCTGGGACAGTTCCTTCACCCCTCCACTTT	CAISAGTVPSPLHF
TRBJ2-7	TRBV5-1	.	.	TGCGCCAGCAGCTTGATGGCCAGCGGAGTCTACGAGCAGTACTTC	CASSLMASGVYEQYF
TRBJ2-5	TRBV27	TRBD2	.	TGTGCCAGCAGCCTTATGAAGCGGGGAGGAGAGACCCAGTACTTC	CASSLMKRGGETQYF
TRBJ2-2	TRBV11-3	TRBD1	.	TGTGCCAGCAGCTTTACTAACAGGGGATGGACCGGGGAGCTGTTTTTT	CASSFTNRGWTGELFF
TRBJ1-1	TRBV5-4	.	.	TGTGCCAGCAGCTTGGCCTCAGGGACTAACGCTGAAGCTTTCTTT	CASSLASGTNAEAFF